What follows are 6 T cell receptor beta chains derived from one specimen sequenced in a study of T cell responses to AZD1222 COVID-19 vaccine. Profiling relied on immunoSEQ multiplex PCR, and the TCRdb table lists in-frame clones only, not all of them. The sample contains about 170,000 clones, around 90% of which appear only once. The sample here was peripheral blood, taken on day 0 of AZD1222 vaccination. The receptors derive from an adult in good health.

The sample holds one count of this clone. This chain uses TRBV11-2 with TRBJ2-7; D is unresolved. Germline loops: CDR1 SGHAT, CDR2 FQNNGV. V dropped 1 base and J dropped 0 bases, with 4 bases sitting between them. The CDR3 sequence is 13 residues long. CDR3 nucleotides: TGTGCCAGCAGCTTAGGACCCTCCTACGAGCAGTACTTC. Encoded protein: CASSLGPSYEQYF.

This chain joins TRBV28 and TRBJ2-7; the match to TRBD2 covers 9 bases. Germline V gives CDR1 MDHEN, CDR2 SYDVKM. Trimming took 5 bases from V and 3 from J; bases not matched to a gene: 8. CDR3 length: 15 residues. The CDR3 sequence: CASSQAGGAYYEQYF. In DNA form, the CDR3 reads TGTGCCAGCAGTCAAGCGGGAGGCGCTTACTACGAGCAGTACTTC.

The chain couples TRBV30 to TRBJ1-2; D uncertain. V lost 4 bases, J lost 4 bases, and 10 bases lay in between. The CDR3 contains 12 residues. Germline loops: CDR1 GTSNPN, CDR2 SVGIG (reference sequence). The CDR3 loop reads CAWTAGGYGYTF. The DNA for the CDR3 is TGTGCCTGGACCGCGGGCGGCTATGGCTACACCTTC.

This chain links TRBV28 with TRBJ1-3, with 12 bases lining up with TRBD1. CDR3 size: 19 residues. Unmatched junction bases numbered 12, after V lost 6 bases and J lost 0 bases. Germline CDR1 is MDHEN and CDR2 is SYDVKM. The CDR3 is CASRYSTGTGGVSGNTIYF. CDR3 DNA: TGTGCCAGCAGGTACTCCACCGGGACAGGGGGCGTCTCTGGAAACACCATATATTTT. The full variable domain, its missing parts supplied by reference TRBV28 and TRBJ1-3, is DVKVTQSSRYLVKRTGEKVFLECVQDMDHENMFWYRQDPGLGLRLIYFSYDVKMKEKGDIPEGYSVSREKKERFSLILESASTNQTSMYLCASRYSTGTGGVSGNTIYFGEGSWLTVV.

The chain recombines TRBV7-3 with TRBJ2-7; D might be TRBD2 (6 bases). Germline CDR1 SGHTA, CDR2 FQGTGA. The CDR3 sequence is 16 residues long. Trimming took off 5 bases at V and 1 base at J, with 18 bases between the two ends. The CDR3 DNA sequence: TGTGCCAGCAGCCCACAACCCCGGGGGAGTTCCTACGAGCAGTACTTC. Protein product: CASSPQPRGSSYEQYF.

The chain recombines TRBV30 with TRBJ1-2; 8 nucleotides agree with TRBD1. The germline CDR1 and CDR2 sequences are GTSNPN and SVGIG (reference sequence). The V and J ends lost 3 bases and 4 bases, in that order; junction bases with no gene match: 10. The CDR3 runs to 15 residues. The CDR3 region has the DNA TGTGCCTGGAGCAGAGCCGGGACAGGACCCTATGGCTACACCTTC. Translated, it gives CAWSRAGTGPYGYTF.